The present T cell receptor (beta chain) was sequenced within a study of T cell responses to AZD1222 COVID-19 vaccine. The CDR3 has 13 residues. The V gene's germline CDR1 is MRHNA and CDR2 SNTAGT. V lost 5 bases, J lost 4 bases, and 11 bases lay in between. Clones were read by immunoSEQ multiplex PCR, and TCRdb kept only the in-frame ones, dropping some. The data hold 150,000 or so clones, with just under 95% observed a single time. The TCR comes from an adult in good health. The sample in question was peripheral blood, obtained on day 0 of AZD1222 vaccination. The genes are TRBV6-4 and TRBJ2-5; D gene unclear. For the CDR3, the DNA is TGTGCCAGCAGTATCCTATGGGGAGAGACCCAGTACTTC. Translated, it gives CASSILWGETQYF.